A selection of T cell receptor beta chains follows, all from one sample in a study of sequential checkpoint blockade in melanoma. TCRdb's table, derived via immunoSEQ multiplex PCR, lists solely in-frame clones and lacks some. The sample contains about 200 clones, 20% to 25% of which appear only once. This specimen was tumor tissue (inferred from file names), taken from a patient given nivolumab and ipilimumab in sequence. These receptors originate from a human donor with melanoma. Both conserved end residues are part of each CDR3. Fields, in order: V gene, J gene, D gene, clone size, CDR3 DNA, CDR3 protein. A D gene is named only where the DNA matches it firmly. A clone size is listed for some rows: how often the clone was seen (once, few, many), or a class if it is expanded.

v_gene: TRBV11-3; j_gene: TRBJ2-4; d_gene: .; abundance: large; CDR3nt: TGTGCCAGCAGCTTCACAGGTCAGGGGGCCAAAAACATTCAGTACTTC; CDR3aa: CASSFTGQGAKNIQYF
v_gene: TRBV6-8; j_gene: TRBJ2-5; d_gene: TRBD1; abundance: few; CDR3nt: TGTGCCAGCAGTTACTCGGGACAGGGAGAGACCCAGTACTTC; CDR3aa: CASSYSGQGETQYF
v_gene: TRBV11-3; j_gene: TRBJ2-1; d_gene: .; abundance: large; CDR3nt: TGTGCCAGCAGCTTGGGACGGGGGCGTAGCAATGAGCAGTTCTTC; CDR3aa: CASSLGRGRSNEQFF
v_gene: TRBV9; j_gene: TRBJ1-3; d_gene: .; abundance: .; CDR3nt: TGTGCCAGCAGCACCCGGACAAGTCCAAACACCATATATTTT; CDR3aa: CASSTRTSPNTIYF
v_gene: TRBV19; j_gene: TRBJ1-2; d_gene: .; abundance: .; CDR3nt: TGTGCCAGTCAACAGGGAAGGGGCTATGGCTACACCTTC; CDR3aa: CASQQGRGYGYTF
v_gene: TRBV6-8; j_gene: TRBJ2-3; d_gene: TRBD2; abundance: .; CDR3nt: TGTGCCAGCAGTCCCAGCGGGAGCCCCGATACGCAGTATTTT; CDR3aa: CASSPSGSPDTQYF
v_gene: TRBV18; j_gene: TRBJ2-6; d_gene: .; abundance: .; CDR3nt: TGTGCCAGCTCAACCGGAGGACCTGGGGCCAACGTCCTGACTTTC; CDR3aa: CASSTGGPGANVLTF
v_gene: TRBV19; j_gene: TRBJ1-2; d_gene: TRBD1; abundance: once; CDR3nt: TGTGCCAGTAGCCGGGACAGGAATCCGCTCTATGGCTACACCTTC; CDR3aa: CASSRDRNPLYGYTF
v_gene: TRBV15; j_gene: TRBJ1-5; d_gene: TRBD1; abundance: few; CDR3nt: TGTGCCACCAGCGCACGAGGACAGGGATCGGGCAATCAGCCCCAGCATTTT; CDR3aa: CATSARGQGSGNQPQHF
v_gene: TRBV25-1; j_gene: TRBJ2-1; d_gene: TRBD2; abundance: once; CDR3nt: TGTGCCAGCAGTGTAGCGGGAGGCCCTGGTGAGCAGTTCTTC; CDR3aa: CASSVAGGPGEQFF
v_gene: TRBV2; j_gene: TRBJ1-4; d_gene: .; abundance: .; CDR3nt: TGTGCCAGCAAGGGGATCAGCGAAAAACTGTTTTTT; CDR3aa: CASKGISEKLFF
v_gene: TRBV30; j_gene: TRBJ2-5; d_gene: .; abundance: .; CDR3nt: TGTGCCTGGAGTGTACCCAGACAGAGAAAAGAGACCCAGTACTTC; CDR3aa: CAWSVPRQRKETQYF
v_gene: TRBV19; j_gene: TRBJ1-3; d_gene: .; abundance: .; CDR3nt: TGTGCCAGTAAGATGATTCAGGACCGCTCTGGAAACACCATATATTTT; CDR3aa: CASKMIQDRSGNTIYF
v_gene: TRBV18; j_gene: TRBJ1-1; d_gene: .; abundance: once; CDR3nt: TGTGCCAGCTCACCGGGTTTGTCCTGGTCCAGACAGAACACTGAAGCTTTCTTT; CDR3aa: CASSPGLSWSRQNTEAFF
v_gene: TRBV11-3; j_gene: TRBJ1-1; d_gene: .; abundance: large; CDR3nt: TGTGCCAGCAGCTACGGCAGGGTAGGCACTGAAGCTTTCTTT; CDR3aa: CASSYGRVGTEAFF
v_gene: TRBV18; j_gene: TRBJ1-2; d_gene: TRBD1; abundance: few; CDR3nt: TGTGCCAGCTCACCAGGACAGGGGGCTGGCTACACCTTC; CDR3aa: CASSPGQGAGYTF
v_gene: TRBV9; j_gene: TRBJ2-3; d_gene: .; abundance: few; CDR3nt: TGTGCCAGCAGCCACAGGGGCACAGATACGCAGTATTTT; CDR3aa: CASSHRGTDTQYF
v_gene: TRBV18; j_gene: TRBJ2-3; d_gene: .; abundance: .; CDR3nt: TGTGCCAGCGCCCTGCGGGACAGCTACACAGATACGCAGTATTTT; CDR3aa: CASALRDSYTDTQYF
v_gene: TRBV28; j_gene: TRBJ1-3; d_gene: TRBD1; abundance: .; CDR3nt: TGTGCCAGCAGTTTAGGGGACAGGGGAAACACCATATATTTT; CDR3aa: CASSLGDRGNTIYF
v_gene: TRBV30; j_gene: TRBJ2-7; d_gene: .; abundance: .; CDR3nt: TGTGCCTGGAGTGCCGGGGTGTACGAGCAGTACTTC; CDR3aa: CAWSAGVYEQYF
v_gene: TRBV11-3; j_gene: TRBJ2-4; d_gene: TRBD2; abundance: large; CDR3nt: TGTGCCAGCAGCTTACGAGCGGGAGAAGCCAAAAACATTCAGTACTTC; CDR3aa: CASSLRAGEAKNIQYF
v_gene: TRBV18; j_gene: TRBJ2-7; d_gene: TRBD1; abundance: .; CDR3nt: TGTGCCAGCTCAGTCGACACGCCTTTACAGGGGGTTGGAAACGAGCAGTACTTC; CDR3aa: CASSVDTPLQGVGNEQYF
v_gene: TRBV28; j_gene: TRBJ2-1; d_gene: .; abundance: few; CDR3nt: TGTGCCAGCAGTTTCGGACACGGCAATGAGCAGTTCTTC; CDR3aa: CASSFGHGNEQFF
v_gene: TRBV19; j_gene: TRBJ1-2; d_gene: TRBD1; abundance: .; CDR3nt: TGTGCCAGTACCCCCAGACAGGGAGGCTATGGCTACACCTTC; CDR3aa: CASTPRQGGYGYTF
v_gene: TRBV11-3; j_gene: TRBJ1-2; d_gene: .; abundance: large; CDR3nt: TGTGCCAGCAGCTTAGACAGTTTTACCTTTAACTATGGCTACACCTTC; CDR3aa: CASSLDSFTFNYGYTF
v_gene: TRBV9; j_gene: TRBJ1-2; d_gene: TRBD1; abundance: few; CDR3nt: TGTGCCAGCAGCGTAGATCCACAGGGGCGATTGGGCTATGGCTACACCTTC; CDR3aa: CASSVDPQGRLGYGYTF
v_gene: TRBV9; j_gene: TRBJ2-3; d_gene: TRBD1; abundance: large; CDR3nt: TGTGCCAGCAGCCTTAGGGGGACAGGCGACTTCGATACGCAGTATTTT; CDR3aa: CASSLRGTGDFDTQYF
v_gene: TRBV11-3; j_gene: TRBJ2-7; d_gene: TRBD1; abundance: large; CDR3nt: TGTGCCAGCAGTTCCCCTACAGGGGGCAGGTACGAGCAGTACTTC; CDR3aa: CASSSPTGGRYEQYF
v_gene: TRBV18; j_gene: TRBJ1-2; d_gene: TRBD1; abundance: .; CDR3nt: TGTGCCAGCTCACCACCGGGACAGGGGTCCCTCTATGGCTACACCTTC; CDR3aa: CASSPPGQGSLYGYTF
v_gene: TRBV6-8; j_gene: TRBJ1-1; d_gene: TRBD1; abundance: hyperexpanded; CDR3nt: TGTGCCAGCAGTTATGCCGGGACAGCGTTCTCTGGAGCTTTCTTT; CDR3aa: CASSYAGTAFSGAFF
v_gene: TRBV19; j_gene: TRBJ1-5; d_gene: .; abundance: .; CDR3nt: TGTGCCAGTCTCGACAGATATAGCAATCAGCCCCAGCATTTT; CDR3aa: CASLDRYSNQPQHF
v_gene: TRBV6-8; j_gene: TRBJ2-7; d_gene: TRBD1; abundance: .; CDR3nt: TGTGCCAGCAGCCGCGACAGGGACTACGAGCAGTACTTC; CDR3aa: CASSRDRDYEQYF
v_gene: TRBV5-1; j_gene: TRBJ2-1; d_gene: TRBD2; abundance: .; CDR3nt: TGCGCCAGCACCACTAGCGGGGGAAACAATGAGCAGTTCTTC; CDR3aa: CASTTSGGNNEQFF
v_gene: TRBV11-3; j_gene: TRBJ2-1; d_gene: TRBD2; abundance: large; CDR3nt: TGTGCCAGCAGCAGGACTAGCGGGAGGGAGTACAATGAGCAGTTCTTC; CDR3aa: CASSRTSGREYNEQFF
v_gene: TRBV9; j_gene: TRBJ1-5; d_gene: .; abundance: large; CDR3nt: TGTGCCAGCAGCGTAGCCGGGACTCAGCCCCAGCATTTT; CDR3aa: CASSVAGTQPQHF
v_gene: TRBV6-8; j_gene: TRBJ1-2; d_gene: .; abundance: .; CDR3nt: TGTGCCATCAGTGGCGGGGACCTGGGAGGCTACACCTTC; CDR3aa: CAISGGDLGGYTF
v_gene: TRBV19; j_gene: TRBJ2-1; d_gene: .; abundance: .; CDR3nt: TGTGCCAGTAGTCAGACGGTACTTAGGGTGCAGTTCTTC; CDR3aa: CASSQTVLRVQFF
v_gene: TRBV11-3; j_gene: TRBJ2-1; d_gene: TRBD2; abundance: large; CDR3nt: TGTGCCAGCAGCCGTGAAGGACTAGCGGGAGTCAATGAGCAGTTCTTC; CDR3aa: CASSREGLAGVNEQFF
v_gene: TRBV4-1; j_gene: TRBJ1-1; d_gene: .; abundance: large; CDR3nt: TGCGCCAGCAGCCAGCTGGCAGGCCCTATGAACACTGAAGCTTTCTTT; CDR3aa: CASSQLAGPMNTEAFF
v_gene: TRBV11-3; j_gene: TRBJ1-2; d_gene: TRBD1; abundance: .; CDR3nt: TGTGCCAGCAGCCCGGACAGGGCTAACTATGGCTACACCTTC; CDR3aa: CASSPDRANYGYTF
v_gene: TRBV11-3; j_gene: TRBJ2-1; d_gene: .; abundance: large; CDR3nt: TGTGCCAGCAGCTCCGGGGCTGGGCCATCAGGGATTGGTGAGCAGTTCTTC; CDR3aa: CASSSGAGPSGIGEQFF
v_gene: TRBV11-3; j_gene: TRBJ2-5; d_gene: TRBD2; abundance: .; CDR3nt: TGTGCCAGCAGCTCCCAGGGCGGGGGGTTGGAGACCCAGTACTTC; CDR3aa: CASSSQGGGLETQYF
v_gene: TRBV9; j_gene: TRBJ2-2; d_gene: .; abundance: few; CDR3nt: TGTGCCAGCAGCGTAACGGTTAGCGGTAACACCGGGGAGCTGTTTTTT; CDR3aa: CASSVTVSGNTGELFF